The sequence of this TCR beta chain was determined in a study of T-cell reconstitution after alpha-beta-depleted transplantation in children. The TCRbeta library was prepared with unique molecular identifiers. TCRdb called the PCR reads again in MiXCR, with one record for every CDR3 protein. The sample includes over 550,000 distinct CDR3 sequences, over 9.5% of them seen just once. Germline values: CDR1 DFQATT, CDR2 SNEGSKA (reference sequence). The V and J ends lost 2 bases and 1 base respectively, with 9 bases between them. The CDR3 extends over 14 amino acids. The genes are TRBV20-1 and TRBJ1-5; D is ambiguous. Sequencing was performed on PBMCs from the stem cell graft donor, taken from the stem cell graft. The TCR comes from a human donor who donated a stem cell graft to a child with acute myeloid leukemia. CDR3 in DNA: TGCAGTGCTAGAATCCTGGCGAGCAATCAGCCCCAGCATTTT. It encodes CSARILASNQPQHF.